What follows are 21 T cell receptor beta chains derived from one specimen sequenced in a study of blood T cell repertoires in COVID-19. Assay used: immunoSEQ multiplex PCR; TCRdb lists only in-frame clones, some missing. The sample has approximately 70,000 clones, around 82% seen once. Specimen: peripheral blood. These receptors all stem from an older woman with acute or convalescent COVID-19.

This chain uses TRBV5-1 with TRBJ2-5, with 7 bases aligning to TRBD1. The germline gives CDR1 SGHRS, CDR2 YFSETQ. V shed 4 bases, J shed 1 base, and the junction held 1 base outside the gene matches. The CDR3 sequence is 13 residues long. The CDR3 spells CASSRTGQETQYF. The CDR3 region has the DNA TGCGCCAGCAGCCGGACAGGCCAAGAGACCCAGTACTTC.

The rearrangement links TRBV18 to TRBJ1-2, with D unclear. V was shortened by 6 bases and J by 4 bases, with 18 bases between the two germline ends. Germline values: CDR1 KGHSH, CDR2 LQKENI. The CDR3 runs to 15 residues. The chain's CDR3 is CASSSGEGSSYGYTF. In nucleotides, the CDR3 is TGTGCCAGCTCCTCCGGGGAGGGCTCAAGCTATGGCTACACCTTC. Using reference TRBV18 and TRBJ1-2 for the parts outside the CDR3, the full variable domain is NAGVMQNPRHLVRRRGQEARLRCSPMKGHSHVYWYRQLPEEGLKFMVYLQKENIIDESGMPKERFSAEFPKEGPSILRIQQVVRGDSAAYFCASSSGEGSSYGYTFGSGTRLTVV.

This clone turned up a few times. The genes are TRBV5-1 and TRBJ2-7; 8 positions agree with TRBD1. The J segment lost 2 bases and the V segment lost 3 bases, leaving 4 bases of the junction unmatched. Germline V lookup: CDR1 SGHRS, CDR2 YFSETQ. The CDR3 consists of 14 residues. In DNA form, the CDR3 reads TGCGCCAGCAGCTCCACAGGGGGTGCCTACGAGCAGTACTTC. This gives the protein CASSSTGGAYEQYF.

This chain joins TRBV2 and TRBJ1-2, with 7 positions matching TRBD1. Germline V gene lookup returns CDR1 SNHLY and CDR2 FYNNEI. This CDR3 contains 14 residues. The V gene end was trimmed by 5 bases and the J gene end by 0 bases; junction bases not matched to a gene: 3. In DNA, the CDR3 is TGTGCCAGCAGTCCGGGACAGCCTAACTATGGCTACACCTTC. It is translated as CASSPGQPNYGYTF. Based on the CDR3 plus reference TRBV2 and TRBJ1-2, the full variable domain is EPEVTQTPSHQVTQMGQEVILRCVPISNHLYFYWYRQILGQKVEFLVSFYNNEISEKSEIFDDQFSVERPDGSNFTLKIRSTKLEDSAMYFCASSPGQPNYGYTFGSGTRLTVV.

J is TRBJ2-3 and V is TRBV9; 10 positions agree with TRBD1. V trimming: 3 bases; J trimming: 11 bases; junction bases outside the gene matches: 6. Germline CDR1 and CDR2: SGDLS and YYNGEE. This CDR3 is built from 13 residues. The CDR3 loop is CASSATGGLKQYF. CDR3 in DNA: TGTGCCAGCAGCGCGACAGGGGGCTTAAAGCAGTATTTT.

This chain uses TRBV6-5 with TRBJ2-2; possible D gene TRBD2, 5 bases. This CDR3 spans 15 amino acids. Trimming took 7 bases from V and 0 from J, leaving 12 bases between them. CDR1 is MNHEY, CDR2 SVGAGI, per germline. The chain's CDR3 is CASNFRGSNTGELFF. The CDR3 DNA reads TGTGCCAGCAACTTCCGGGGATCGAACACCGGGGAGCTGTTTTTT.

Relative to its sample, this clone is medium-sized (0.01 to 0.1%). The same CDR3 arises from other DNA sequences in this sample as well. The CDR3 loop reads CASSEGLAGGNNEQFF. CDR3 in DNA: TGTGCCAGCAGTGAAGGACTAGCGGGGGGGAACAATGAGCAGTTCTTC. The V call is TRBV6-1, the J call TRBJ2-1; TRBD2 matches at 14 bases. The germline V gene has CDR1 MNHNS and CDR2 SASEGT. V lost 1 base and J lost 5; bases outside the gene matches: 1. CDR3 length: 16 amino acids.

The chain employs TRBV29-1 and TRBJ2-7, with a possible D match to TRBD1 (6 bases). The CDR3 is 11 amino acids. V shed 5 bases and J shed 7 bases, with 12 bases lying between them. The germline V gene has CDR1 SQVTM and CDR2 ANQGSEA. CDR3 region: CSVSGVGEQYF. As DNA, the CDR3 is TGCAGCGTTTCAGGGGTTGGGGAGCAGTACTTC.

This chain uses TRBV13 with TRBJ1-2; TRBD1 aligns across 7 bases. CDR1 and CDR2 (germline): PRHDT, FYEKMQ (reference sequence). The J segment lost 0 bases and the V segment lost 2 bases, leaving 12 bases of the junction unmatched. The CDR3 runs 18 residues. The CDR3 DNA reads TGTGCCAGCAGCTTAAGGGGGCGCGGACCGAACTCTAACTATGGCTACACCTTC. Translating gives CASSLRGRGPNSNYGYTF.

The chain employs TRBV30 and TRBJ1-5, with D possibly TRBD1 on 6 matching bases. V lost 3 bases to trimming and J lost 4 bases, with 10 bases between them. Germline loops: CDR1 GTSNPN, CDR2 SVGIG (reference sequence). There are 13 residues in the CDR3. The CDR3 spells CAWRGQGNQPQHF. The CDR3 DNA reads TGTGCCTGGAGGGGGCAGGGGAATCAGCCCCAGCATTTT.

This rearrangement joins TRBV6-1 to TRBJ2-2; 10 positions match TRBD1. The CDR3 is 17 residues long. The V gene end was trimmed by 4 bases and the J gene end by 3 bases; junction bases not matched to a gene: 8. Germline CDR1 is MNHNS and CDR2 is SASEGT. DNA for the CDR3: TGTGCCAGCAGTGGCAGTAGACAGGGGGCACACACCGGGGAGCTGTTTTTT. This translates into CASSGSRQGAHTGELFF.

Concerning this clone itself: A junction boundary mismatches the germline segment, possibly from a read error. This chain uses TRBV18 with TRBJ2-5, with D possibly TRBD1 on 5 matching bases. The germline gives CDR1 KGHSH, CDR2 LQKENI. The CDR3 loop spans 14 amino acids. DNA of the CDR3: TGTGCCAGCTTACCACGACAGCTCCAAGAGACCCAGTACTTC. It is translated as CASLPRQLQETQYF.

The genes are TRBV18 and TRBJ2-3; D might be TRBD2 (5 bases). CDR1 is KGHSH and CDR2 is LQKENI in the germline V gene. The CDR3 covers 16 residues. V lost 6 bases to trimming and J lost 0 bases, with 16 bases between them. DNA for the CDR3: TGTGCCAGCTCTTCCGGGGTTGAGCTTAGCACAGATACGCAGTATTTT. Protein: CASSSGVELSTDTQYF.

V is TRBV18 and J is TRBJ1-4, with D tentatively TRBD1 (5 bases). This CDR3 contains 15 residues. V was cut by 1 base and J by 4 bases, with 10 bases left in between. The germline V gene has CDR1 KGHSH and CDR2 LQKENI. The CDR3 reads CASSPRGGINEKLFF. In nucleotides, the CDR3 is TGTGCCAGCTCACCACGGGGCGGGATTAATGAAAAACTGTTTTTT.

V gene TRBV3-1 (or the pseudogene TRBV3-2) combines with J gene TRBJ2-2; TRBD2 matches 12 bases. Germline assignment: CDR1 LGHDT and CDR2 YNNKEL (reference sequence). Germline trimming cut 3 bases from V and 3 bases from J; bases unmatched to any gene: 14. The CDR3 length is 20 residues. The CDR3 reads CASSQPLAGGRIGDTGELFF. DNA of the CDR3: TGTGCCAGCAGCCAGCCCCTAGCGGGGGGGCGGATAGGTGACACCGGGGAGCTGTTTTTT.

The chain recombines TRBV5-1 with TRBJ2-2, with D perhaps matching TRBD1 (6 bases). Germline V gene sequence: CDR1 SGHRS, CDR2 YFSETQ. V shed 4 bases and J shed 7 bases, with 20 bases lying between them. The CDR3 runs to 16 residues. CDR3 amino acids: CASSPGGVVVFGELFF. The DNA of the CDR3 is TGCGCCAGCAGCCCTGGGGGCGTTGTGGTTTTCGGGGAGCTGTTTTTT.

The chain combines TRBV4-2 with TRBJ1-2; tentative D call: TRBD1 (5 bases). This CDR3 region has 13 residues. The germline V gene has CDR1 LGHNA and CDR2 YNFKEQ. The V end lost 2 bases, the J end lost 3 bases, and 7 bases lay between the germline ends. CDR3 in DNA: TGTGCCAGCAGCCAATCAGGGTACTATGGCTACACCTTC. This gives the protein CASSQSGYYGYTF.

J is TRBJ1-2 and V is TRBV3-1 (or the pseudogene TRBV3-2); D is unresolved. This CDR3 is built from 13 residues. Trimming cost V 5 bases and J 6 bases, with 13 bases left between them. CDR1 and CDR2 (germline): LGHDT, YNNKEL (reference sequence). The CDR3 reads CASSFLLSDGYTF. The CDR3 DNA sequence: TGTGCCAGCAGCTTCCTTCTATCCGATGGCTACACCTTC.

This sequence joins TRBV6-2 or TRBV6-3 and TRBJ2-3, with D possibly being TRBD2 (6 bases). CDR1 and CDR2 (germline): MNHEY, SVGEGT. The CDR3 sequence is 14 residues long. The V end lost 4 bases, the J end lost 1 base, and 9 bases lay between the germline ends. The CDR3 sequence: CASSSEGGTDTQYF. The CDR3 DNA sequence: TGTGCCAGCAGTTCGGAGGGTGGCACAGATACGCAGTATTTT.

V usage is TRBV4-1 and J usage is TRBJ1-1; D is ambiguous. Germline V gene sequence: CDR1 MGHRA, CDR2 YSYEKL. The CDR3 consists of 12 residues. Trimming pared 3 bases from V and 5 bases from J, leaving 7 bases between. CDR3 coding DNA: TGCGCCAGCAGCCATATCCCTACTGAAGCTTTCTTT. Its translation is CASSHIPTEAFF.

This clone was seen ten or more times. This rearrangement joins TRBV4-1 to TRBJ2-7; 8 nucleotides align to TRBD1. The length of the CDR3 is 15 residues. V lost 1 base to trimming and J lost 6 bases; unmatched junction nucleotides: 8. Germline values: CDR1 MGHRA, CDR2 YSYEKL. CDR3 nucleotide sequence: TGCGCCAGCAGCCAAGGCTACCCGACAGGGGCCGAGCAGTACTTC. As protein: CASSQGYPTGAEQYF.